This T cell receptor (beta chain) originates from a study of blood T cell repertoires in COVID-19. Generated by immunoSEQ multiplex PCR, the TCRdb table keeps only in-frame clones and is missing some. The sample has approximately 120,000 clones, 84% seen once. Sequencing was performed on peripheral blood. This sequence was found in a human donor in a cohort sampled during active COVID-19.

The CDR3 nucleotides read TGTGCCAGCTCACCTCAGGGAAACGGGCTAGCCAAAAACATTCAGTACTTC. It specifies CASSPQGNGLAKNIQYF. The V gene is TRBV18, the J gene TRBJ2-4, with D possibly matching TRBD1 (5 bases). Looked up from germline, CDR1 is KGHSH and CDR2 is LQKENI. The CDR3 is 17 amino acids. Trimming removed 3 bases from V and 0 bases from J, with 15 bases in between.